This T cell receptor (beta chain) originates from a study of beta chain features in type 1 diabetes. CDR3 length: 16 amino acids. Germline CDR1 is MDHEN and CDR2 is SYDVKM. After removal of 4 bases from V and 2 bases from J, the junction contained 5 bases not matched to a gene. The whole isolated RNA underwent reverse transcription, so sequencing captured expressed TCRB transcripts. Measured with immunoSEQ multiplex PCR; TCRdb has only the in-frame clones, and not every one. The sample comprises about 140,000 clones, 6.9% of which are singletons, and more than 1.1% rests with the top ten. This clone was seen a handful of times.

The chain joins TRBV28 to TRBJ1-4; TRBD1 agrees at 9 bases. The sequence was obtained from a woman younger than 45 in good health. The source material was central memory CD4+ T cells from blood. The CDR3 sequence is CASSSQGARTNEKLFF. Here the CDR3 DNA reads TGTGCCAGCAGTTCACAGGGGGCGAGGACTAATGAAAAACTGTTTTTT.